This passage covers 32 T cell receptor beta chains from one sample sequenced in a study of blood T cells in healthy people across ages. With a J-beta primer mix and a sample-barcoded 5' primer, a second PCR ran about 7 to 12 cycles. Each CDR3 protein gets one entry after TCRdb re-called the 5' RACE reads with MiXCR. The table includes hundreds of thousands of distinct CDR3 sequences, approximately 53% detected once. The sequenced material came from blood. These receptors were taken from a man aged 40-50 years in good health.

Only one count was recorded for this clonotype. The chain uses TRBV5-6 and TRBJ2-7; 10 bases map to TRBD2. Germline loops: CDR1 SGHDT, CDR2 YYEEEE. The CDR3 is 14 amino acids. The J segment lost 3 bases and the V segment lost 3 bases, leaving 3 bases of the junction unmatched. CDR3 nucleotide sequence: TGTGCCAGCAGCTACGGACTAGCGGTCTACGAGCAGTACTTC. Protein sequence: CASSYGLAVYEQYF.

This clonotype was recorded a few times. The chain combines TRBV6-6 with TRBJ2-5; 9 nucleotides line up with TRBD1. V lost 5 bases to trimming and J lost 4 bases; unmatched junction nucleotides: 5. Germline V gene sequence: CDR1 MNHNY, CDR2 SVGAGI (reference sequence). The length of the CDR3 is 14 residues. The CDR3 protein is CASSPPGQGETQYF. The CDR3 DNA sequence: TGTGCCAGCAGTCCGCCGGGACAGGGAGAGACCCAGTACTTC.

The gene calls are TRBV6-5 and TRBJ1-5; D remains unclear. Germline loops: CDR1 MNHEY, CDR2 SVGAGI. The germline V and J ends were trimmed by 4 bases and 3 bases, with 10 bases remaining between them. The CDR3 runs 14 residues. In DNA form, the CDR3 reads TGTGCCAGCAGTTCGACTCTTAACAATCAGCCCCAGCATTTT. Residues: CASSSTLNNQPQHF.

J is TRBJ1-2 and V is TRBV20-1, with TRBD1 as a possible D gene (6 bases). The CDR3 totals 18 residues. CDR1 is DFQATT, CDR2 SNEGSKA, per germline (reference sequence). Trimming pared 0 bases from V and 7 bases from J, leaving 27 bases between. CDR3 amino acids: CSARDLNRTGTWVCGYTF. Here the CDR3 DNA reads TGCAGTGCTAGAGATCTCAATAGAACAGGGACGTGGGTCTGTGGCTACACCTTC.

The V call is TRBV20-1, the J call TRBJ2-7; 7 positions agree with TRBD1. This CDR3 has 14 residues. Germline loops: CDR1 DFQATT, CDR2 SNEGSKA (reference sequence). V lost 2 bases, J lost 2 bases, and 6 bases stayed unmatched. CDR3 protein: CSARNRGRTYEQYF. The CDR3 DNA sequence: TGCAGTGCTAGAAACAGGGGAAGGACCTACGAGCAGTACTTC.

This sequence joins TRBV6-1 and TRBJ2-4; a weak D match, TRBD1 (7 bases). The CDR3 loop spans 14 amino acids. V shed 6 bases and J shed 7 bases, with 16 bases lying between them. Germline CDR1 MNHNS, CDR2 SASEGT. DNA of the CDR3: TGTGCCAGCAGGGTAGGAGGGGGCACGAACATTCAGTACTTC. It codes for CASRVGGGTNIQYF.

The chain uses TRBV20-1 and TRBJ2-5; possible D gene TRBD2, 6 bases. The DNA end is more similar to TRBJ2-7, so the J call may be wrong. Germline-derived CDR1 and CDR2 are DFQATT and SNEGSKA (reference sequence). This CDR3 spans 13 amino acids. The CDR3 sequence is CSASGPGLYEQYF. The CDR3 coding sequence is TGCAGTGCTAGTGGGCCGGGACTCTACGAGCAGTACTTC.

V gene TRBV7-2 combines with J gene TRBJ1-5; D not certain. This CDR3 comprises 16 residues. The V gene lost 5 bases and the J gene lost 2 bases, with 16 bases spanning the gap. Germline lookup yields CDR1 SGHTA and CDR2 FQGNSA. The chain's CDR3 is CASSGVLSEGNQPQHF. In DNA form, the CDR3 reads TGTGCCAGCAGCGGCGTGTTGAGTGAGGGCAATCAGCCCCAGCATTTT.

The chain joins TRBV11-2 to TRBJ2-6; D possibly matches TRBD1 or TRBD2 (5 bases each). This CDR3 has 16 residues. CDR1 and CDR2 (germline): SGHAT, FQNNGV. The V end was cut by 5 bases, the J end by 0 bases, with 11 bases between. As DNA, the CDR3 is TGTGCCAGCAGCAGGGACCCCTCCTCTGGGGCCAACGTCCTGACTTTC. Translation gives CASSRDPSSGANVLTF.

The rearrangement joins TRBV5-1 to TRBJ2-6; a weak D match, TRBD1 (6 bases). This CDR3 is 21 amino acids long. The germline V gene has CDR1 SGHRS and CDR2 YFSETQ. With 3 bases removed from V and 0 bases from J, the gap between germline ends came to 25 bases. The CDR3 protein is CASSWTPTGSAGGSGANVLTF. Written as DNA, the CDR3 is TGCGCCAGCAGCTGGACCCCAACAGGGTCGGCCGGAGGCTCTGGGGCCAACGTCCTGACTTTC.

About this clonotype itself: A read error may account for a junction end that differs from germline. The chain is built from TRBV5-1 and TRBJ2-1; a weak D match, TRBD1 (5 bases). The CDR3 runs to 15 residues. Germline CDR1 SGHRS, CDR2 YFSETQ. This chain's CDR3 is CASSLALGENNEQFF. Written as DNA, the CDR3 is TGCGCCAGCAGTTTGGCGCTAGGGGAAAACAATGAGCAGTTCTTC.

The gene calls are TRBV12-3 or TRBV12-4 and TRBJ2-3; TRBD2 is a possible D gene (6 bases). The CDR3 length is 11 residues. Between the trimmed V and J ends, which lost 4 bases and 8 bases, there was a span of 7 bases. CDR3 sequence reads: CASSWGGTQYF. As DNA, the CDR3 is TGTGCCAGCAGTTGGGGAGGTACGCAGTATTTT.

This chain connects TRBV21-1 to TRBJ2-5; the table's D call, TRBD1, was not checked against the DNA. TRBV21-1 is shown as a pseudogene. The CDR3 consists of 12 residues. CDR3 in DNA: TGTGCCAGTCCGACAGGGGGTAGGTTGGGGTACTTC. This codes for CASPTGGRLGYF.

This clonotype came up a few times. The J gene is TRBJ2-7, the V gene TRBV3-1, with TRBD2 as a possible D gene (6 bases). The CDR3 runs 14 residues. Germline V lookup: CDR1 LGHDT, CDR2 YNNKEL (reference sequence). V lost 5 bases, J lost 1 base, and 12 bases lay in between. The CDR3 protein is CASSDGGISYEQYF. In DNA form, the CDR3 reads TGTGCCAGCAGCGATGGAGGGATATCCTACGAGCAGTACTTC.

V and J are TRBV9 and TRBJ2-5; D is perhaps TRBD2 (5 bases). The ends were cut back, 0 bases at V and 3 bases at J, with 12 bases in the middle. Germline CDR1 SGDLS, CDR2 YYNGEE. The CDR3 length is 15 residues. The CDR3 region is CASSVATGFEETQYF. The CDR3 nucleotides read TGTGCCAGCAGCGTAGCTACGGGGTTCGAAGAGACCCAGTACTTC.

V gene TRBV15 combines with J gene TRBJ2-7; D is ambiguous. CDR3 size: 16 residues. V lost 5 bases, J lost 3 bases, and 20 bases lay in between. The germline gives CDR1 LNHNV, CDR2 YYDKDF (reference sequence). DNA for the CDR3: TGTGCCACCAGCCTTCTCCCGGGCCTTGATCTCTACGAGCAGTACTTC. As protein: CATSLLPGLDLYEQYF.

V gene TRBV3-1 combines with J gene TRBJ2-5, with D tentatively TRBD2 (6 bases). Germline-derived CDR1 and CDR2 are LGHDT and YNNKEL (reference sequence). Trimming pared 6 bases from V and 1 base from J, leaving 15 bases between. There are 15 residues in the CDR3. The CDR3 nucleotides are TGTGCCAGCAGTCCCTCCGGGGGATCCCAAGAGACCCAGTACTTC. Residues: CASSPSGGSQETQYF.

The chain recombines TRBV5-1 with TRBJ2-3; possibly TRBD2 for D (6 bases). Per the germline V gene, CDR1 is SGHRS and CDR2 is YFSETQ. This CDR3 contains 14 residues. Trimming shortened V by 0 bases and J by 5 bases, and 10 bases separated the two germline ends. The CDR3 loop reads CASSLGVSGDTQYF. In DNA form, the CDR3 reads TGCGCCAGCAGCTTGGGAGTTAGCGGAGATACGCAGTATTTT.

This sequence joins TRBV25-1 and TRBJ2-7; D call uncertain. The J call is uncertain, as TRBJ2-5 better fits the DNA end. The germline CDR1 and CDR2 sequences are MGHDK and SYGVNS. The CDR3 consists of 13 residues. The CDR3, as DNA: TGTGCCAGCAGTGACCCTCCAGTAGGGACCCAGTACTTC. It encodes CASSDPPVGTQYF.

The chain employs TRBV6-1 and TRBJ2-1; D is possibly TRBD2 (7 bases). The V and J ends lost 10 bases and 10 bases respectively, with 17 bases between them. The CDR3 totals 12 residues. Germline CDR1 and CDR2: MNHNS and SASEGT. The CDR3 DNA follows: TGTGCCACCAGGGGAGCGGGACGAGAGCAGTTCTTC. This encodes CATRGAGREQFF.

The rearrangement uses TRBV28 and TRBJ2-7; a possible D gene is TRBD2 (6 bases). V was shortened by 6 bases and J by 3 bases, with 15 bases between the two germline ends. CDR1 is MDHEN and CDR2 is SYDVKM in the germline V gene. CDR3 size: 14 residues. CDR3 amino acids: CASSPPGVNYEQYF. DNA for the CDR3: TGTGCCAGCAGCCCCCCGGGGGTAAACTACGAGCAGTACTTC.

The chain links TRBV6-1 to TRBJ2-7; D gene ambiguous. V gave up 7 bases and J gave up 2 bases, with 9 bases separating them. Germline lookup yields CDR1 MNHNS and CDR2 SASEGT. CDR3 size: 12 residues. CDR3 sequence (DNA): TGTGCCAGCATCGTTTCCACCTACGAGCAGTACTTC. Translating gives CASIVSTYEQYF.

The table lists this clonotype with many counts. This sequence joins TRBV20-1 and TRBJ1-5; TRBD1 aligns across 9 bases. Germline V gene sequence: CDR1 DFQATT, CDR2 SNEGSKA (reference sequence). J was trimmed by 6 bases and V by 6 bases; bases with no gene match: 15. This CDR3 comprises 16 residues. This CDR3 is CSAQIPGQGKGQPQHF. DNA for the CDR3: TGCAGTGCGCAAATTCCGGGACAGGGTAAAGGTCAGCCCCAGCATTTT.

The chain couples TRBV12-3 or TRBV12-4 to TRBJ2-1; D possibly corresponds to TRBD1 (5 bases). The CDR3 loop spans 13 amino acids. The V end lost 5 bases, the J end lost 9 bases, and 14 bases lay between the germline ends. CDR3 loop: CASSVSGLGEQFF. The DNA for the CDR3 is TGTGCCAGCAGTGTTTCAGGGTTGGGTGAGCAGTTCTTC.

The rearrangement joins TRBV10-3 to TRBJ2-3; D is ambiguous. This CDR3 has 12 amino acids. V lost 6 bases to trimming and J lost 6 bases, with 10 bases between them. Germline V CDR1 and CDR2: ENHRY, SYGVKD. CDR3 nucleotides: TGTGCCATCAGGGGGATAGGGGATACGCAGTATTTT. Translated: CAIRGIGDTQYF.

This clonotype has a handful of counts. This chain uses TRBV6-5 with TRBJ2-5; 7 bases align to TRBD1. Germline CDR1 is MNHEY and CDR2 is SVGAGI. V lost 5 bases, J lost 4 bases, and 7 bases stayed unmatched. The CDR3 consists of 14 residues. CDR3 DNA: TGTGCCAGCAGTCAGACAGGGTTTGGAGAGACCCAGTACTTC. Its protein is CASSQTGFGETQYF.

In the case of this clonotype: Relative to the germline gene, one junction end is altered; a read error may explain this. CDR3 coding DNA: TGCGCCAGTAGCTCCCCGGTAGGGCGCAGCGGGAACTACAATGAGCAGTTCTTC. Protein: CASSSPVGRSGNYNEQFF. This chain links TRBV5-1 with TRBJ2-1, with 7 bases fitting TRBD2. Germline V gene lookup returns CDR1 SGHRS and CDR2 YFSETQ. The CDR3 extends over 18 amino acids.

The V call is TRBV12-3 or TRBV12-4, the J call TRBJ2-1; D gene uncertain. V lost 3 bases, J lost 13 bases, and 13 bases lay in between. This CDR3 is 12 amino acids long. The CDR3 region has the DNA TGTGCCAGCAGTTTTATGTTCGAGACCCAGTTCTTC. It yields the protein CASSFMFETQFF.

Remarks on this clonotype: Mismatch with germline at one junction end may stem from a read error. The chain employs TRBV20-1 and TRBJ2-6; 10 bases are a match to TRBD1. The CDR3 length is 15 residues. Germline V CDR1 and CDR2: DFQATT, SNEGSKA (reference sequence). The CDR3, as DNA: TGTGAGGGGACAGGGGTCGTCTCTGGGGCCAACGTCCTGACTTTC. Protein sequence: CEGTGVVSGANVLTF.

This clonotype showed up just a few times. This chain links TRBV4-3 with TRBJ2-3; the D call may be TRBD1 or TRBD2 (5 bases each). CDR3 length: 15 amino acids. V gave up 0 bases and J gave up 6 bases, with 13 bases separating them. The germline V gene has CDR1 LGHNA and CDR2 YSLEER. CDR3 amino acids: CASSQDRTEGDTQYF. CDR3 bases: TGCGCCAGCAGCCAAGATCGCACCGAGGGGGATACGCAGTATTTT.

The genes are TRBV20-1 and TRBJ2-7; D gene ambiguous. The CDR3 consists of 12 residues. V was cut by 0 bases and J by 6 bases, with 9 bases left in between. Germline loops: CDR1 DFQATT, CDR2 SNEGSKA (reference sequence). CDR3 in DNA: TGCAGTGCTAGAGATCACCACGGCGAGCAGTACTTC. This translates into CSARDHHGEQYF.

This clonotype was seen more than once but under ten times. The V call is TRBV25-1, the J call TRBJ2-7; D is unclear. V lost 3 bases and J lost 2, with 5 bases in between. CDR3 size: 12 residues. The germline V gene has CDR1 MGHDK and CDR2 SYGVNS. The CDR3 DNA follows: TGTGCCAGCAGTGACAGAGCCTACGAGCAGTACTTC. Residues: CASSDRAYEQYF.